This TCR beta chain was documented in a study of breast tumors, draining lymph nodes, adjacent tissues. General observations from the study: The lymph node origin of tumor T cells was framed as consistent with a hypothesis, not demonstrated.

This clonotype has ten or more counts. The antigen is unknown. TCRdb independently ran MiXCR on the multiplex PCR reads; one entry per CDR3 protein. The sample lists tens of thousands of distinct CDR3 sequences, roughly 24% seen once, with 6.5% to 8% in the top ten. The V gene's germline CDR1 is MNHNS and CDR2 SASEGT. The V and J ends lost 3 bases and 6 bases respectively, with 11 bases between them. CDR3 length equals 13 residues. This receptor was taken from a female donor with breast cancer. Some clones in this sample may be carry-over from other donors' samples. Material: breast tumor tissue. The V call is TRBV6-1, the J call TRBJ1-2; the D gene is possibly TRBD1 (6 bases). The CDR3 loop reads CASSEGSGDGYTF. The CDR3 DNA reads TGTGCCAGCAGTGAGGGGTCAGGGGATGGCTACACCTTC.